This T cell receptor (beta chain) derives from a study of patients and donors after allogeneic stem cell transplantation. This clonotype was detected a few times. MiXCR was run by TCRdb on the RT-PCR reads, yielding one entry per CDR3 protein. The sample has roughly 960,000 distinct CDR3 sequences; roughly 18% are singletons. The clonotype originates from a human donor who was either an allogeneic HSCT recipient or a stem cell or donor lymphocyte infusion donor (not recorded which). It is not recorded whose cells these are; they may come from a transplant donor. The sequencing sample was made of blood, either unsorted or a sorted T cell fraction (not recorded which).

DNA of the CDR3: TGTGCCAGCAGCTCCCACCAGTTGAACTCTGGAAACACCATATATTTT. It codes for CASSSHQLNSGNTIYF. The chain combines TRBV7-2 with TRBJ1-3, with D hard to call. The CDR3 length is 16 residues. Trimming pared 4 bases from V and 0 bases from J, leaving 13 bases between. The germline V gene has CDR1 SGHTA and CDR2 FQGNSA.